The sequence of this TCR beta chain was determined in a study of blood T cell repertoires in COVID-19. Assay used: immunoSEQ multiplex PCR; TCRdb lists only in-frame clones, some missing. Here the sample spans 250,000 to 350,000 clones, approximately 88% being singletons. CDR1 is SGDLS, CDR2 YYNGEE, per germline. The V gene lost 3 bases and the J gene lost 1 base, with 14 bases spanning the gap. The CDR3 totals 16 residues. The genes are TRBV9 and TRBJ1-3; D is perhaps TRBD1 (5 bases). Sequencing was done on a sample of peripheral blood. This clonotype was sampled from a woman aged 25 to 45 who had recovered from COVID-19. CDR3 nucleotide sequence: TGTGCCAGCAGCGCACACGGGGGAGGGTCTGGAAACACCATATATTTT. This codes for CASSAHGGGSGNTIYF.